The T cell receptor (beta chain) described here comes from a study of blood T cell repertoires in COVID-19. Across the study: Samples came from the United States, Italy and Spain, spanning acute and convalescent COVID-19. T cells, B-cell-depleted T cells, or PBMCs supplied cDNA or gDNA.

This clone was picked up many times. In the original workflow: Amplifying reference gene primers gave estimates of nucleated cell counts. Data came from immunoSEQ multiplex PCR; TCRdb stores just in-frame clones and leaves some out. For V, J and clone size, that table is used; D and trimming come from the DNA. Here the sample spans some 240,000 clones, 75% to 85% being singletons. Germline CDR1 reads MGHDK; CDR2 reads SYGVNS. V gave up 6 bases and J gave up 3 bases, with 15 bases separating them. This CDR3 spans 14 amino acids. In Seattle, patients joined the study during active infection and were tracked longitudinally.

The origin of this receptor is a woman aged 70 to 79 with COVID-19, enrolled during active disease. The material sequenced was peripheral blood. The chain joins TRBV25-1 to TRBJ2-7; D might be TRBD2 (5 bases). In DNA form, the CDR3 reads TGTGCCAGCAGGGGTACCGGGATGAGCTACGAGCAGTACTTC. Its translation: CASRGTGMSYEQYF.